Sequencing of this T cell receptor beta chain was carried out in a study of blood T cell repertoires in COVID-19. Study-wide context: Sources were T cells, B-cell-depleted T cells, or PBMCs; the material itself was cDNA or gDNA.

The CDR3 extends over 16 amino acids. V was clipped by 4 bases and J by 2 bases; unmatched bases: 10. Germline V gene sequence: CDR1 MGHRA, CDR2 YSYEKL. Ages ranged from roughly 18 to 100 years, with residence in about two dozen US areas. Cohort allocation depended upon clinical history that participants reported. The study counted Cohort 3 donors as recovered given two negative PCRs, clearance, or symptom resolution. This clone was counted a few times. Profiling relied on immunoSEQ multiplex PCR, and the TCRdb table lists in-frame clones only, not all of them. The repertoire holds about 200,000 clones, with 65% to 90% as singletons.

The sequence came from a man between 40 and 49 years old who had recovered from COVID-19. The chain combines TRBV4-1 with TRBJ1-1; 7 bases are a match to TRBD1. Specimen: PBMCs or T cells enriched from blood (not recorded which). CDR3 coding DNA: TGCGCCAGCAGCCCTATTCCGGGACAGATCAACACTGAAGCTTTCTTT. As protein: CASSPIPGQINTEAFF.